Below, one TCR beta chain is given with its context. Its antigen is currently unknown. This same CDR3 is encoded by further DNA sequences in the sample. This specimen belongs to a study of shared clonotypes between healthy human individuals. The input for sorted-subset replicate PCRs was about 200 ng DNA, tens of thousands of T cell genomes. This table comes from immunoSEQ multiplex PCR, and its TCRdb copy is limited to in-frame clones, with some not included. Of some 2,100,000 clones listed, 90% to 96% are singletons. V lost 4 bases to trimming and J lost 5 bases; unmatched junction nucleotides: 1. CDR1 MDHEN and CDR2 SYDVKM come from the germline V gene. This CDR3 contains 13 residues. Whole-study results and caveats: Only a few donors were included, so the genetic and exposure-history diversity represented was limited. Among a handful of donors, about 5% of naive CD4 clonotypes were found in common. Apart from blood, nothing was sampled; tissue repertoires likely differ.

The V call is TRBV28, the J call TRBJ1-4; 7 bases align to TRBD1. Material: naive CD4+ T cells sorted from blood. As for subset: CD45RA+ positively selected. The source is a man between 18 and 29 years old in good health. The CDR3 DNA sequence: TGTGCCAGCAGTTCAGGGGGAAATGAAAAACTGTTTTTT. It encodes CASSSGGNEKLFF.